This T cell receptor beta chain emerged from a study of T-cell memory formation after mild COVID-19 (dated by TCRdb to about 2021). Background on the whole study: Most TCR sequence clusters were specific to one of the two donors. T-cell clones expanding and contracting after mild COVID-19 in two donors were tracked by longitudinal TCRalpha and TCRbeta repertoire sequencing. Two young, previously healthy adult volunteers, one female and one male, were included in the cohort. On the study overall, not on this receptor specifically: SARS-CoV-2 specificity was not confirmed for the second-wave clones peaking on day 37. Some responding clones were detected in pre-infection memory, suggesting pre-existing cross-reactive memory T cells joined the SARS-CoV-2 response. The study covered only a couple of mild cases, and larger cohorts including severe cases with pre-infection samples were considered necessary. Contracting CD4+ clones turned up mainly in the CM and EM memory subsets, whereas EMRA was where CD8+ clones were enriched. From day 15 to 85, contracting clones showed balanced CD4/CD8 phenotypes, whereas a second wave of clones that expanded from day 15 to 37 leaned towards CD4+.

PBMCs were isolated by Ficoll-Paque density gradient centrifugation. This clonotype was observed many times. No cognate antigen has been identified for it. Base qualities are not provided; no much larger clone lies one nucleotide away. The data were produced on an Illumina NovaSeq 6000. Using 5'RACE with constant-segment primers, TCRalpha and TCRbeta cDNA libraries were constructed, with sample barcodes and unique molecular identifiers added in the process. RNA was extracted from every sample with Trizol reagent. Libraries were amplified in two PCR steps, with a second sample barcode and Illumina TruSeq adapters added in the second step. Sequencing of the libraries was done on an Illumina NovaSeq, producing 2 x 150 bp paired-end reads. As for the authors' bioinformatics: Reads were demultiplexed and collapsed into UMI-guided consensus sequences with migec v1.2.7. Using mixcr v2.1.11, UMI consensuses were aligned to TRA and TRB V and J templates and then assembled into clonotypes. A clonotype was counted as expanded or contracted only if both edgeR and NoisET called the change significant, with noise models trained on biological replicates. For edgeR calls, the cutoffs were a false discovery rate-adjusted p below 0.01 and a log2 fold-change threshold of 1. As an exploratory analysis of dynamics, max-normalized trajectories of the 1000 most abundant clonotypes were examined with PCA combined with hierarchical clustering. The CD4 or CD8 phenotype of responding clones was assigned using the separately sequenced CD4+ and CD8+ repertoires. The public sequencing data were trimmed at Q25 with fastp and processed into clonotypes with MiXCR by TCRdb, which kept only in-frame beta chains. CDR3 protein duplicates are merged, each entry listing the most common genes and DNA. Here the V and J calls rest on TCRdb's processing, not on the authors' analysis. The sample table holds 270,000 or so distinct CDR3 sequences, of which about a sixth were seen once. The biggest ten clones account for under 25% of the sample.

V is clipped by 5 bases and J by 6 bases, and the sequence between their germline boundaries is 14 bases long. CDR1 and CDR2 are drawn from the germline V gene (reference sequence): SGHAT, FQDESV. The CDR3 goes from the cysteine to the phenylalanine over 14 residues. Just CDR3 DNA is preserved here, 42 bases in frame from base 1. The chain joins TRBV11-1 to TRBJ2-1; TRBD1 is a possible D gene, resting on 6 matching bases. Input material: PBMCs or a T cell subset sorted from them (not recorded which). This TCR was recovered from a young man who had mild COVID-19 (a few samples of this study predate the infection). The sample titles of this study are shuffled in the database, so cell type and time point are left out; the donor was told from shared clones. The CDR3 is CASSQIGTTNEQFF. The nucleotide sequence reads TGTGCCAGCAGCCAAATCGGGACAACCAATGAGCAGTTCTTC.